Below, 32 T cell receptor beta chains from the same sample are listed, as sequenced in a study of neurological immune-mediated disorders. Time point meaning: longitudinal time-point 3. TCRdb used MiXCR to reprocess the 5' RACE reads, holding one entry per CDR3 protein. The sample consists of about 45,000 distinct CDR3 sequences, approximately 15% of them appearing once. The specimen was PBMCs. All receptors derive from a man aged 25-45 years in good health.

This clonotype occurred many times. The chain is built from TRBV10-3 and TRBJ2-2; TRBD1 matches 7 bases. In germline, CDR1 is ENHRY, CDR2 SYGVKD. The CDR3 covers 15 residues. V gave up 6 bases and J gave up 2 bases; unmatched junction bases: 6. CDR3 sequence (DNA): TGTGCCATCAGCACCGGGACAGCAAACACCGGGGAGCTGTTTTTT. Its protein is CAISTGTANTGELFF.

At least ten counts were recorded for this clonotype. The chain recombines TRBV20-1 with TRBJ2-1; D not resolved. The CDR3 contains 10 residues. Germline CDR1 reads DFQATT; CDR2 reads SNEGSKA (reference sequence). Trimming removed 2 bases from V and 8 bases from J, with 4 bases in between. The CDR3 is CSARLDEQFF. The CDR3 DNA is TGCAGTGCTAGACTCGATGAGCAGTTCTTC.

This clonotype was seen many times. The chain is built from TRBV6-4 and TRBJ2-2; no clear D. Trimming left V 0 bases short and J 3 bases short, with 8 bases between. The CDR3 covers 15 residues. Germline V CDR1 and CDR2: MRHNA, SNTAGT. CDR3 DNA: TGTGCCAGCAGTGACTCGGCAGACTACACCGGGGAGCTGTTTTTT. Its translation: CASSDSADYTGELFF.

As to this clonotype: A read error may explain this, as a much larger clone is one base away. The V and J genes are TRBV10-3 and TRBJ1-1; D might be TRBD1 (6 bases). Per germline, CDR1 ENHRY and CDR2 SYGVKD. CDR3 size: 12 residues. V was clipped by 3 bases and J by 11 bases, with 13 bases between them. The DNA of the CDR3 is TGTGCCATCAGTGAAGGGTACAGGGTTGCTTTCTTT. Translating it yields CAISEGYRVAFF.

This clonotype was recorded a few times. The chain joins TRBV12-3 or TRBV12-4 to TRBJ2-5, with 9 bases that match TRBD2. The CDR3 consists of 16 residues. V shed 6 bases, J shed 4 bases, and the junction held 12 bases outside the gene matches. CDR3 loop: CASSPGGLAGRETQYF. The DNA of the CDR3 is TGTGCCAGCAGCCCCGGGGGGCTAGCGGGAAGAGAGACCCAGTACTTC.

This clonotype was counted ten times or more. This sequence joins TRBV7-2 and TRBJ2-1; 7 bases fit TRBD1. V lost 5 bases to trimming and J lost 0 bases; unmatched junction nucleotides: 4. This CDR3 has 15 residues. The germline CDR1 and CDR2 sequences are SGHTA and FQGNSA. CDR3 amino acids: CASSPRDSSYNEQFF. In nucleotides, the CDR3 is TGTGCCAGCAGCCCCCGGGACAGCTCCTACAATGAGCAGTTCTTC. Complete variable domain (other parts from reference TRBV7-2 and TRBJ2-1): GAGVSQSPSNKVTEKGKDVELRCDPISGHTALYWYRQSLGQGLEFLIYFQGNSAPDKSGLPSDRFSAERTGGSVSTLTIQRTQQEDSAVYLCASSPRDSSYNEQFFGPGTRLTVL.

This clonotype was seen at least ten times. This chain links TRBV24-1 with TRBJ2-2; D gene ambiguous. Germline V CDR1 and CDR2: KGHDR, SFDVKD. CDR3 length equals 15 residues. The germline V and J ends were trimmed by 1 base and 1 base, with 6 bases remaining between them. The CDR3 region has the DNA TGTGCCACCAGTGATTTAGGCGGGAACACCGGGGAGCTGTTTTTT. As protein: CATSDLGGNTGELFF.

Ten or more counts support this clonotype. The chain couples TRBV5-1 to TRBJ2-3; D remains unclear. The CDR3 is 13 amino acids. Trimming removed 4 bases at V and 8 bases at J, with 14 bases between. Germline V gives CDR1 SGHRS, CDR2 YFSETQ. CDR3 sequence: CASSLRIRATQYF. CDR3 DNA sequence: TGCGCCAGCAGCCTAAGGATCCGAGCTACGCAGTATTTT.

In its sample, this clonotype was seen many times. This chain uses TRBV20-1 with TRBJ1-2; TRBD1 agrees at 8 bases. V dropped 6 bases and J dropped 6; count of bases not matched to a gene: 9. There are 13 residues in the CDR3. Germline-derived CDR1 and CDR2 are DFQATT and SNEGSKA (reference sequence). CDR3 DNA: TGCAGTGCCCTATCCCACAGGGGGGATGGCTACACCTTC. Protein product: CSALSHRGDGYTF.

Ten or more counts support this clonotype. The V gene is TRBV5-5, the J gene TRBJ1-5; 9 bases agree with TRBD1. Germline CDR1 reads SGHKS; CDR2 reads YYEKEE (reference sequence). Trimming at V came to 4 bases and at J to 1 base, leaving 0 bases not matched to a gene. The CDR3 totals 14 residues. The CDR3 loop reads CASSGQGSNQPQHF. For the CDR3, the DNA is TGTGCCAGCAGCGGACAGGGGAGCAATCAGCCCCAGCATTTT.

This clonotype was seen many times. This rearrangement joins TRBV5-1 to TRBJ1-4; 10 nucleotides align to TRBD1. With 2 bases clipped from V and 5 bases from J, the junction kept 6 bases outside the gene matches. CDR3 length: 16 residues. The V gene's germline CDR1 is SGHRS and CDR2 YFSETQ. CDR3 bases: TGCGCCAGCAGCTTAATACCGGGACAGGGGAATGAAAAACTGTTTTTT. It translates to CASSLIPGQGNEKLFF.

Ten or more counts support this clonotype. The chain employs TRBV10-3 and TRBJ2-1; TRBD2 matches 7 bases. This CDR3 is built from 12 residues. CDR1 is ENHRY and CDR2 is SYGVKD in the germline V gene. Trimming took 3 bases from V and 10 from J; bases not matched to a gene: 3. The CDR3 here is CAISESAGEQFF. In DNA form, the CDR3 reads TGTGCCATCAGTGAATCAGCGGGAGAGCAGTTCTTC.

This clonotype has ten or more counts. The chain has TRBV20-1 and TRBJ2-2, with 12 bases lining up with TRBD2. V lost 0 bases to trimming and J lost 4 bases; unmatched junction nucleotides: 0. Germline loops: CDR1 DFQATT, CDR2 SNEGSKA (reference sequence). The CDR3 runs to 15 residues. The DNA for the CDR3 is TGCAGTGCTAGAGAGACTAGCGGGAGCACCGGGGAGCTGTTTTTT. Translating it yields CSARETSGSTGELFF.

This clonotype was recorded many times. CDR3 sequence (DNA): TGCAGCGTCGCTGACAGGGGCGTCACAGTGAAGGATGGCTACACCTTC. It encodes CSVADRGVTVKDGYTF. The chain employs TRBV29-1 and TRBJ1-2, with 8 bases identical to TRBD1. Germline V gene data show CDR1 as SQVTM and CDR2 as ANQGSEA. V gave up 6 bases and J gave up 6 bases; unmatched junction bases: 18. The CDR3 runs 16 residues.

This clonotype was counted at least ten times. This chain uses TRBV12-3 or TRBV12-4 with TRBJ2-7, with unresolved D. The CDR3 totals 13 residues. V was trimmed by 5 bases and J by 4 bases, leaving 12 bases between them. The CDR3 region is CASSRTARYEQYF. CDR3 DNA: TGTGCCAGCAGTCGGACGGCCCGATACGAGCAGTACTTC.

This clonotype has only one observation. This may arise from a read error, as a much more abundant clone is one base away. The chain uses TRBV11-2 and TRBJ2-6, with 8 bases matching TRBD1. CDR3 length: 18 amino acids. Germline V gene data show CDR1 as SGHAT and CDR2 as FQNNGV. V lost 5 bases to trimming and J lost 0 bases; unmatched junction nucleotides: 9. CDR3 sequence (DNA): TGTGCCAGCAGCCATGACAGGGGTACTTACTCTGGGGCCAACGTCCTGACTTTC. It yields the protein CASSHDRGTYSGANVLTF. The variable domain in full, completed from reference TRBV11-2 and TRBJ2-6, reads EAGVAQSPRYKIIEKRQSVAFWCNPISGHATLYWYQQILGQGPKLLIQFQNNGVVDDSQLPKDRFSAERLKGVDSTLKIQPAKLEDSAVYLCASSHDRGTYSGANVLTFGAGSRLTVL.

This clonotype came up many times. This chain joins TRBV12-3 or TRBV12-4 and TRBJ1-1; tentative D call: TRBD1 (6 bases). The CDR3 consists of 13 residues. V lost 2 bases and J lost 3, with 7 bases in between. This chain's CDR3 is CASSLHRDTEAFF. The CDR3 region has the DNA TGTGCCAGCAGTTTACACAGGGACACTGAAGCTTTCTTT.

This clonotype was counted many times. J is TRBJ2-1 and V is TRBV3-1; 7 positions agree with TRBD1. V gave up 0 bases and J gave up 1 base; unmatched junction bases: 3. In germline, CDR1 is LGHDT, CDR2 YNNKEL (reference sequence). This CDR3 is 16 amino acids long. The DNA of the CDR3 is TGTGCCAGCAGCCAAGATAGACAGGGTTCCTACAATGAGCAGTTCTTC. It encodes CASSQDRQGSYNEQFF.

This clonotype has ten or more counts. The J gene is TRBJ1-4, the V gene TRBV7-9; D is perhaps TRBD1 (5 bases). Germline V lookup: CDR1 SEHNR, CDR2 FQNEAQ (reference sequence). This CDR3 spans 17 amino acids. The V gene lost 2 bases and the J gene lost 5 bases, with 18 bases spanning the gap. As DNA, the CDR3 is TGTGCCAGCAGCTTAACCCCCGCCGGGGGGTGGAATGAAAAACTGTTTTTT. It specifies CASSLTPAGGWNEKLFF.

This clonotype was recorded many times. V is TRBV28 and J is TRBJ2-7; no clear D gene. V lost 1 base, J lost 5 bases, and 9 bases lay in between. Germline CDR1 and CDR2: MDHEN and SYDVKM. CDR3 length equals 13 residues. CDR3 residues: CASSLSPENEQYF. In nucleotides, the CDR3 is TGTGCCAGCAGTTTATCCCCGGAGAACGAGCAGTACTTC.

The table lists this clonotype with many counts. This sequence joins TRBV6-1 and TRBJ2-7; 13 bases are a match to TRBD2. The CDR3 consists of 15 residues. J gave up 3 bases and V 6 bases, and 5 bases lay outside the gene matches. Germline loops: CDR1 MNHNS, CDR2 SASEGT. CDR3 coding DNA: TGTGCCAGCAGGCCCGGACTAGCGGGAGTCTACGAGCAGTACTTC. Its translation: CASRPGLAGVYEQYF.

This clonotype showed up many times. J is TRBJ2-7 and V is TRBV9; D could derive from TRBD1 or TRBD2 (7 bases each). V was trimmed by 4 bases and J by 7 bases, leaving 18 bases between them. The CDR3 loop spans 14 amino acids. The germline gives CDR1 SGDLS, CDR2 YYNGEE. Here the CDR3 reads CASSPRQGAGEQYF. DNA for the CDR3: TGTGCCAGCAGCCCCCGACAGGGAGCGGGGGAGCAGTACTTC.

This clonotype was recorded many times. V is TRBV5-1 and J is TRBJ2-7; 7 bases are a match to TRBD1. V was pared by 4 bases and J by 0 bases, with 4 bases of the junction left unmatched. This CDR3 region has 14 residues. In germline, CDR1 is SGHRS, CDR2 YFSETQ. Here the CDR3 reads CASSNRGNSYEQYF. The CDR3 region has the DNA TGCGCCAGCAGCAACAGGGGAAACTCCTACGAGCAGTACTTC. Drawing the rest from reference TRBV5-1 and TRBJ2-7, the complete variable domain is KAGVTQTPRYLIKTRGQQVTLSCSPISGHRSVSWYQQTPGQGLQFLFEYFSETQRNKGNFPGRFSGRQFSNSRSEMNVSTLELGDSALYLCASSNRGNSYEQYFGPGTRLTVT.

This clonotype showed up many times. The gene calls are TRBV5-5 and TRBJ2-1; D may be TRBD1 or TRBD2 (5 bases each). Between the trimmed V and J ends, which lost 0 bases and 1 base, there was a span of 8 bases. CDR1 is SGHKS and CDR2 is YYEKEE in the germline V gene (reference sequence). CDR3 size: 15 residues. In DNA, the CDR3 is TGTGCCAGCAGCTTGGACGGGACGTCCTACAATGAGCAGTTCTTC. Its translation: CASSLDGTSYNEQFF.

The sample holds a few counts of this clonotype. The CDR3 sequence: CASSLGYGNDNEQYF. In DNA, the CDR3 is TGTGCCAGCAGCTTAGGCTACGGGAACGACAACGAGCAGTACTTC. This chain connects TRBV7-6 to TRBJ2-7, with a weak D call TRBD2 (5 bases). This CDR3 is 15 amino acids long. V lost 1 base to trimming and J lost 5 bases, with 15 bases between them. Germline V lookup: CDR1 SGHVS, CDR2 FNYEAQ.

Ten or more counts support this clonotype. The chain is built from TRBV7-2 and TRBJ1-2, with TRBD1 identical over 11 bases. Germline V gives CDR1 SGHTA, CDR2 FQGNSA. V trimming: 2 bases; J trimming: 8 bases; junction bases outside the gene matches: 10. The CDR3 loop spans 16 amino acids. The CDR3 loop reads CASSLSPGTGGSGYTF. CDR3 bases: TGTGCCAGCAGCTTAAGCCCCGGGACAGGGGGGAGCGGCTACACCTTC. The full variable domain, with the rest looked up from reference TRBV7-2 and TRBJ1-2, is GAGVSQSPSNKVTEKGKDVELRCDPISGHTALYWYRQSLGQGLEFLIYFQGNSAPDKSGLPSDRFSAERTGGSVSTLTIQRTQQEDSAVYLCASSLSPGTGGSGYTFGSGTRLTVV.

In its sample, this clonotype was seen many times. The rearrangement joins TRBV12-3 or TRBV12-4 to TRBJ1-2; D gene uncertain. V was cut by 5 bases and J by 2 bases, with 18 bases left in between. The CDR3 has 16 amino acids. The DNA of the CDR3 is TGTGCCAGCAGTCCCCGAATTATGACGAGGAACTATGGCTACACCTTC. Translating gives CASSPRIMTRNYGYTF.

This clonotype came up many times. The chain uses TRBV11-2 and TRBJ2-1, with 7 nucleotides matching TRBD2. Germline lookup yields CDR1 SGHAT and CDR2 FQNNGV. J lost 9 bases, V lost 0 bases, and 11 bases had no gene match. This CDR3 has 16 residues. The CDR3, as DNA: TGTGCCAGCAGCTTAGATCTTTCCGGGGGAGGGACTGAGCAGTTCTTC. Residues: CASSLDLSGGGTEQFF.

This clonotype was detected ten times or more. V usage is TRBV7-9 and J usage is TRBJ2-1; 7 nucleotides agree with TRBD1. J gave up 7 bases and V 5 bases, and 2 bases lay outside the gene matches. The CDR3 is 12 residues long. In germline, CDR1 is SEHNR, CDR2 FQNEAQ (reference sequence). In DNA, the CDR3 is TGTGCCAGCAGCCTACAGGGGAATGAGCAGTTCTTC. Translation gives CASSLQGNEQFF.

This clonotype was detected many times. CDR3 residues: CASSSGQLSRGANVLTF. CDR3 nucleotides: TGTGCCAGCAGTTCGGGACAGCTCTCTCGGGGGGCCAACGTCCTGACTTTC. The V gene is TRBV28, the J gene TRBJ2-6, with TRBD1 identical over 7 bases. J gave up 4 bases and V 4 bases, and 10 bases lay outside the gene matches. This CDR3 has 17 amino acids. Per the germline V gene, CDR1 is MDHEN and CDR2 is SYDVKM.

The rearrangement uses TRBV29-1 and TRBJ2-3; 8 nucleotides align to TRBD1. The CDR3 contains 15 residues. From germline, CDR1 is SQVTM and CDR2 ANQGSEA. Here the CDR3 DNA reads TGCTCCTTGACGGGGACAGGTGAAGGAACAGATACGCAGTATTTT. Amino acids: CSLTGTGEGTDTQYF.

This clonotype showed up just a few times. The CDR3 DNA is TGTGCCAGCAGCCGCGACAGTTTAGCCAAAAACATTCAGTACTTC. It codes for CASSRDSLAKNIQYF. This chain uses TRBV14 with TRBJ2-4, with D possibly being TRBD1 (5 bases). The CDR3 is 15 residues long. Germline V gene lookup returns CDR1 SGHDN and CDR2 FVKESK. V lost 4 bases and J lost 0, with 10 bases in between.